This TCR beta chain was sequenced during a study of blood T cells in healthy people across ages. A second PCR of 7 to 11 cycles used a sample-barcoded 5' primer and a J-beta primer mix. TCRdb called the 5' RACE reads again in MiXCR, with one record for every CDR3 protein. Here the sample spans about a million distinct CDR3 sequences, roughly 51% being singletons. There are 14 residues in the CDR3. J gave up 0 bases and V 5 bases, and 3 bases lay outside the gene matches. Germline-derived CDR1 and CDR2 are SNHLY and FYNNEI. Sequenced: blood. V gene TRBV2 combines with J gene TRBJ2-7, with 8 bases aligning to TRBD2. This TCR came from a woman in her sixties or seventies in good health. CDR3 sequence (DNA): TGTGCCAGCAGTACTAGCGGCTACTCCTACGAGCAGTACTTC. Amino acids: CASSTSGYSYEQYF.